This T cell receptor (beta chain) derives from a study of blood T cell repertoires in COVID-19. Study overall: Sites in the United States, Italy and Spain provided acute and convalescent COVID-19 samples. In each case, the material was cDNA or gDNA derived from T cells, B-cell-depleted T cells, or PBMCs.

Profiling relied on immunoSEQ multiplex PCR, and the TCRdb table lists in-frame clones only, not all of them. Here the sample spans about 310,000 clones, about 90% being singletons. The clonotype comes from a woman aged 50 to 60 who had recovered from COVID-19. The sample comprised peripheral blood.

The CDR3 DNA sequence: TGTGCCAGCAGCAAATGGACAGGGGGCAGAAACATTCAGTACTTC. This encodes CASSKWTGGRNIQYF. The chain links TRBV6-6 to TRBJ2-4; 11 bases match TRBD1. The V and J ends lost 6 bases and 6 bases, in that order; junction bases with no gene match: 7. The CDR3 totals 15 residues. Per germline, CDR1 MNHNY and CDR2 SVGAGI (reference sequence).